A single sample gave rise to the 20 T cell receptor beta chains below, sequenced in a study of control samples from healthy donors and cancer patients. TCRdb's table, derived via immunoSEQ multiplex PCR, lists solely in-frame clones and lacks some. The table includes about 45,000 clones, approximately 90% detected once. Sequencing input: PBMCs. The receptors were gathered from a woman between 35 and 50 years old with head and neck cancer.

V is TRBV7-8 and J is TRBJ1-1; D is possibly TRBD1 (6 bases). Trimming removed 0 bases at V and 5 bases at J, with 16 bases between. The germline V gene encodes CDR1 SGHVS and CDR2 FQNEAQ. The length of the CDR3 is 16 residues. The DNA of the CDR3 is TGTGCCAGCAGCTTAGCGTTAGTGACAGGTACGACTGAAGCTTTCTTT. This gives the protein CASSLALVTGTTEAFF.

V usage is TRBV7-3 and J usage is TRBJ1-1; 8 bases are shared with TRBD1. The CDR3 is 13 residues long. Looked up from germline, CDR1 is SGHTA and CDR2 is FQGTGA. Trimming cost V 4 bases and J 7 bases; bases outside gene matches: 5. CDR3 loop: CASSSDREGEAFF. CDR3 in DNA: TGTGCCAGCAGCTCGGACAGGGAGGGTGAAGCTTTCTTT. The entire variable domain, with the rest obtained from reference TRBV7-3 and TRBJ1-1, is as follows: GAGVSQTPSNKVTEKGKYVELRCDPISGHTALYWYRQSLGQGPEFLIYFQGTGAADDSGLPNDRFFAVRPEGSVSTLKIQRTERGDSAVYLCASSSDREGEAFFGQGTRLTVV.

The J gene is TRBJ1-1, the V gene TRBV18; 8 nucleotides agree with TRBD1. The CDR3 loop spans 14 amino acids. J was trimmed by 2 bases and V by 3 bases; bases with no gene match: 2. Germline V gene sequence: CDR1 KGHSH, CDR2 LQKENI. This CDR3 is CASSPGQDNTEAFF. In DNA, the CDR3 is TGTGCCAGCTCACCGGGACAGGATAACACTGAAGCTTTCTTT.

CDR3: CATSKDRTYGYTF. In nucleotides, the CDR3 is TGTGCCACCAGCAAAGACAGGACCTATGGCTACACCTTC. This chain links TRBV15 with TRBJ1-2, with a tentative D call TRBD1 (6 bases). The CDR3 length is 13 residues. Between the trimmed V and J ends, which lost 4 bases and 4 bases, there was a span of 10 bases. CDR1 and CDR2 from the germline V gene are LNHNV and YYDKDF (reference sequence).

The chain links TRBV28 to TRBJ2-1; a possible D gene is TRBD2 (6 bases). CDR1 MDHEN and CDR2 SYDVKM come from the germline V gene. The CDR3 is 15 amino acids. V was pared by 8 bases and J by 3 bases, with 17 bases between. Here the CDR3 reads CASCLTRDFYNEQFF. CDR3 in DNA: TGTGCCAGCTGTCTCACTAGGGACTTCTACAATGAGCAGTTCTTC.

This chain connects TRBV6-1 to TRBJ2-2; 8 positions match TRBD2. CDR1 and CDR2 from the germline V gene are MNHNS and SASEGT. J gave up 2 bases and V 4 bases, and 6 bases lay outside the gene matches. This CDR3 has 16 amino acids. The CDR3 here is CASSGAAGANTGELFF. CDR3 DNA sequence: TGTGCCAGCAGTGGGGCAGCGGGGGCCAACACCGGGGAGCTGTTTTTT.

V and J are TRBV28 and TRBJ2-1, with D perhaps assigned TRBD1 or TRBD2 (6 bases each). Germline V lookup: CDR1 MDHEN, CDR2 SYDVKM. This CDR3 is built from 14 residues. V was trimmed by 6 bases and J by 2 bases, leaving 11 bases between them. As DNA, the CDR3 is TGTGCCAGCAGCGAGGGGGGTCCCTACAATGAGCAGTTCTTC. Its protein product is CASSEGGPYNEQFF.

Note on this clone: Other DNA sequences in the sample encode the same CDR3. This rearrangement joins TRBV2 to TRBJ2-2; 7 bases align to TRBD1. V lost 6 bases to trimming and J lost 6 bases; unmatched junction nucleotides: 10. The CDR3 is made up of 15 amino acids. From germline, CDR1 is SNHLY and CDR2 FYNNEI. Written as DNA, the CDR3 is TGTGCCAGCAGCCTAAACAGGGGTCGGGCCGGGGAGCTGTTTTTT. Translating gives CASSLNRGRAGELFF.

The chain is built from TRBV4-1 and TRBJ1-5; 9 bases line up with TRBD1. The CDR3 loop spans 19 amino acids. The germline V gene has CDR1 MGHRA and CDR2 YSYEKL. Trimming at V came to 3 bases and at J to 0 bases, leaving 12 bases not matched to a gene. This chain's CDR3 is CASSHPPGQGPYSNQPQHF. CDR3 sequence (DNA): TGCGCCAGCAGCCACCCACCGGGACAGGGCCCTTATAGCAATCAGCCCCAGCATTTT.

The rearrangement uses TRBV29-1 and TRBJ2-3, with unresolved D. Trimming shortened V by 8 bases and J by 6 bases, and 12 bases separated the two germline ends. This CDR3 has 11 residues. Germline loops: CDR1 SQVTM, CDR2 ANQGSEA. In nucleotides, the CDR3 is TGCAGCTTTTCGGCAGTGGATACGCAGTATTTT. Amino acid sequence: CSFSAVDTQYF.

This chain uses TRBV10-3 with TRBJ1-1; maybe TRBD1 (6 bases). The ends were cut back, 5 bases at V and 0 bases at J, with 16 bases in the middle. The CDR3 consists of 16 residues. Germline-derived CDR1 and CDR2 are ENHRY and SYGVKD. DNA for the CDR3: TGTGCCATCAGTCCGGGGGCACGTACTATGAACACTGAAGCTTTCTTT. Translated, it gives CAISPGARTMNTEAFF.

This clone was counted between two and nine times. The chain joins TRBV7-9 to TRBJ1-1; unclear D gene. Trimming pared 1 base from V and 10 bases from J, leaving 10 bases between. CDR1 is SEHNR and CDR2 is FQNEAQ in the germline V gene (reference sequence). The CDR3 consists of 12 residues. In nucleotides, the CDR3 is TGTGCCAGCAGCTTAGGGCAGGTCGCAGCTTTCTTT. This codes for CASSLGQVAAFF.

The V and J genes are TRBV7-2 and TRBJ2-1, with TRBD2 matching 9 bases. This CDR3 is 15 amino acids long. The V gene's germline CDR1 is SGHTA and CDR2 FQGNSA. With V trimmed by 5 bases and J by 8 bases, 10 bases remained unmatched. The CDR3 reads CASSAGGLAGDEQFF. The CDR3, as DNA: TGTGCCAGCAGCGCTGGGGGACTAGCAGGCGATGAGCAGTTCTTC. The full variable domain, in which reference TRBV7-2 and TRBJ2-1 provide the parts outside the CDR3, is GAGVSQSPSNKVTEKGKDVELRCDPISGHTALYWYRQSLGQGLEFLIYFQGNSAPDKSGLPSDRFSAERTGGSVSTLTIQRTQQEDSAVYLCASSAGGLAGDEQFFGPGTRLTVL.

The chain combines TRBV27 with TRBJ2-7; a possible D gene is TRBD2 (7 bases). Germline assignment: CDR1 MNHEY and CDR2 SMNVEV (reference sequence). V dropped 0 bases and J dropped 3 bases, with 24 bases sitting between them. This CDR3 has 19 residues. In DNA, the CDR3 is TGTGCCAGCAGTTTATCAGGGGGAGGGGGAAGGGACTACCACTACGAGCAGTACTTC. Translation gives CASSLSGGGGRDYHYEQYF.

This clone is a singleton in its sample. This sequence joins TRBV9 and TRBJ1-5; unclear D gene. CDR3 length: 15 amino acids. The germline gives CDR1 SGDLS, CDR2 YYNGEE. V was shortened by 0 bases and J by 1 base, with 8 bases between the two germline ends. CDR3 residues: CASSVAVGSNQPQHF. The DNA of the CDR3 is TGTGCCAGCAGCGTAGCTGTTGGGAGCAATCAGCCCCAGCATTTT.

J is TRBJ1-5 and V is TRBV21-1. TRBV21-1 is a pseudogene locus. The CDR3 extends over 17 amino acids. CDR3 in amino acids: CASSSEGHPSSNQPQHF. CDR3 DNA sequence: TGTGCCAGCAGCTCAGAGGGCCACCCATCCAGCAATCAGCCCCAGCATTTT.

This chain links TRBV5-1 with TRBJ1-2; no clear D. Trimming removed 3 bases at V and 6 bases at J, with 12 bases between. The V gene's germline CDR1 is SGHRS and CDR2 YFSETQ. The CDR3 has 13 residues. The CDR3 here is CASSSLFGDGYTF. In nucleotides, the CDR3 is TGCGCCAGCAGCTCCCTGTTCGGGGATGGCTACACCTTC.

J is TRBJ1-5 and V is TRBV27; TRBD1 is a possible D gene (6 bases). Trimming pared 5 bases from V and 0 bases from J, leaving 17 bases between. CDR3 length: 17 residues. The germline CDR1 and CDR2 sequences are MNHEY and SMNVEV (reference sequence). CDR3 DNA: TGTGCCAGCAGTCCCGACAGGAACCTCTATAGCAATCAGCCCCAGCATTTT. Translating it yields CASSPDRNLYSNQPQHF.

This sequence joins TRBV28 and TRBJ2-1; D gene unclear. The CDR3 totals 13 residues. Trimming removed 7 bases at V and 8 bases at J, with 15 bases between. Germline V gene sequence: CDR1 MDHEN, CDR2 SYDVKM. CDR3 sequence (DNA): TGTGCCAGCACCGGCGGAGTCCTTGATGAGCAGTTCTTC. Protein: CASTGGVLDEQFF.

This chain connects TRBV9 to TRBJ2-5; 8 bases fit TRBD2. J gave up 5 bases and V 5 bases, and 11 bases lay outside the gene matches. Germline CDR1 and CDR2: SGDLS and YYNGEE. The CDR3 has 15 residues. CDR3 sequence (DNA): TGTGCCAGCAGTGCCGGAGCGGGGGAAGGGGAGACCCAGTACTTC. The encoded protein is CASSAGAGEGETQYF.